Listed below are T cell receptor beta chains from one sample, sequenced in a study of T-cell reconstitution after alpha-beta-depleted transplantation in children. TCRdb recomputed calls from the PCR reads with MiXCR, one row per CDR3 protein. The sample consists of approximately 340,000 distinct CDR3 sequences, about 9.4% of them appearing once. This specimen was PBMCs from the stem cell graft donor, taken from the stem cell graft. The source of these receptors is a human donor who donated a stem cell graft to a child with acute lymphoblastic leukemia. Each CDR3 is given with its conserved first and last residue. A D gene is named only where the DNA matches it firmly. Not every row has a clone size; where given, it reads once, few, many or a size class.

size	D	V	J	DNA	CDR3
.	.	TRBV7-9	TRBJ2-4	TGTGCCAGCAGCTTAGGAGGGAGGCGAGCCAAAAACATTCAGTACTTC	CASSLGGRRAKNIQYF
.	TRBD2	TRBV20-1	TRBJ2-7	TGCAGTGCTAAACAAGCGGGAGGGGGGGTCGGAGAGCAGTACTTC	CSAKQAGGGVGEQYF
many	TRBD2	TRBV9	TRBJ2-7	TGTGCCAGCAGCGTAGAGGGGACTAGCGGTTACGAGCAGTACTTC	CASSVEGTSGYEQYF
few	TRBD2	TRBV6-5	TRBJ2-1	TGTGCCAGCAGTTGGGCTAGCGGGGCGAACGGGAATGAGCAGTTCTTC	CASSWASGANGNEQFF
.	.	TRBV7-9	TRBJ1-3	TGTGCCAGCAGCTTAGACAGAGCCTCTGGAAACACCATATATTTT	CASSLDRASGNTIYF
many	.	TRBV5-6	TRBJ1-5	TGTGCCAGCAGCTTGTACAGGGGCAATCAGCCCCAGCATTTT	CASSLYRGNQPQHF
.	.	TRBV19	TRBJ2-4	TGTGCCAGTAGTATAGATTCGGACGGCCGGCCCAAAAACATTCAGTACTTC	CASSIDSDGRPKNIQYF
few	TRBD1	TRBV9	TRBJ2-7	TGTGCCAGCAGCCCCCAACAGGGGACAGGGGGATCCCGGACCTACGAGCAGTACTTC	CASSPQQGTGGSRTYEQYF
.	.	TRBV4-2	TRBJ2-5	TGTGCCAGCAGCCAAGATCTCCTGACTCAAGAGACCCAGTACTTC	CASSQDLLTQETQYF
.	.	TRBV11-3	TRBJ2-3	TGTGCCAGCAGCAAGGAAACTAGCACAGATACGCAGTATTTC	CASSKETSTDTQYF
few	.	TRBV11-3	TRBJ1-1	TGTGCCAGCAGCTCCCGGACAGATGAAGCTTTCTTT	CASSSRTDEAFF
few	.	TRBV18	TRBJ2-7	TGTGCCAGCTCACCGCAAACCTACGAGCAGTACTTC	CASSPQTYEQYF
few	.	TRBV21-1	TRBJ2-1	TGTGCCAGCAGCAAAGCGTTCCGGGACTCGCTCTACAATGAGCAGTTCTTC	CASSKAFRDSLYNEQFF
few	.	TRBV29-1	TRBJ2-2	TGCAGCGCCTGGCAAGGCGGGGCGAACACCGGGGAGCTGTTTTTT	CSAWQGGANTGELFF
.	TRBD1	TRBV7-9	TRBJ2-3	TGTGCCAGCAGCGGACAGGGAGGATGGGATACGCAGTATTTT	CASSGQGGWDTQYF
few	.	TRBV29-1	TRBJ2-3	TGCAGCGTTGACAGATCTAGCACAGATACGCAGTATTTT	CSVDRSSTDTQYF
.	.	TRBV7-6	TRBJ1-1	TGTGCCAGCAGCTTAGCGCAATGGGGGGATACTGAAGCTTTCTTT	CASSLAQWGDTEAFF
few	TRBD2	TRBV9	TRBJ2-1	TGTGCCAGCAGCGTAGGGGCGGGAGAGTACAATGAGCAGTTCTTC	CASSVGAGEYNEQFF